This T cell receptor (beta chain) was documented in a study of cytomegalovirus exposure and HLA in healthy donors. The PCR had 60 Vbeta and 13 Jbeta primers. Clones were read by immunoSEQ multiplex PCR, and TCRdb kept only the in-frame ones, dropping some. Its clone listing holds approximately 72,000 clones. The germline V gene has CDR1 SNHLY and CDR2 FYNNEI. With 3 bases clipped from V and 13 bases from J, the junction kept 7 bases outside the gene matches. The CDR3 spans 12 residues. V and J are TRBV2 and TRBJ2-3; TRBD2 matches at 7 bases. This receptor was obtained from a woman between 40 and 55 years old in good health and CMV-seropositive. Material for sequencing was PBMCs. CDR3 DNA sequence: TGTGCCAGCAGTGAGGGGGGGGGTGCGGAGTATTTT. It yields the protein CASSEGGGAEYF.